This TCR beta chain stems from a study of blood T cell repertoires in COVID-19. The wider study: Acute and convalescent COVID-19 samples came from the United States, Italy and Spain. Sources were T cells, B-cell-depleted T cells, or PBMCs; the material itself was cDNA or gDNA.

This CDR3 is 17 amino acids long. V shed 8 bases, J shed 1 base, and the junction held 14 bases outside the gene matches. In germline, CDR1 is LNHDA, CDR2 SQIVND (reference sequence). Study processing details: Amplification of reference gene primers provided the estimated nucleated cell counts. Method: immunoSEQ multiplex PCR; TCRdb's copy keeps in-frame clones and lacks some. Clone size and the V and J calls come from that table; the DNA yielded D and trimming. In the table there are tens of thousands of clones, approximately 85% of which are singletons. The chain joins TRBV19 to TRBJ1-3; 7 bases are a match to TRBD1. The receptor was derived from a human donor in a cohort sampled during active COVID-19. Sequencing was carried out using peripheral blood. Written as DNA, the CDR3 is TGTGCCAGTCGCCACCAGGGGCAGGGGGTATCTGGAAACACCATATATTTT. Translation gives CASRHQGQGVSGNTIYF.